This T cell receptor beta chain was profiled in a study of graft-versus-host responses after intestinal transplantation. Study details: The study gave all recipients anti-thymocyte globulin induction, then tacrolimus and steroids for approximately three years.

Per the germline V gene, CDR1 is GTSNPN and CDR2 is SVGIG (reference sequence). The CDR3 length is 13 residues. V was pared by 2 bases and J by 3 bases, with 4 bases of the junction left unmatched. Libraries were prepared by immunoSEQ multiplex PCR; TCRdb keeps only in-frame clonotypes and omits some of them. The sample has fewer than 95,000 clones, under 95% seen once; the top ten hold roughly 2%. Of note for this clone: Its antigen remains unidentified.

The V gene is TRBV30, the J gene TRBJ2-7; 7 bases are shared with TRBD1. Source: unstimulated CD8+ T cells sorted from spleen or lymph node cells, taken before intestinal transplant. This clonotype originated in a human donor who received an intestinal transplant. The CDR3, as DNA: TGTGCCTGGAGTACAGGGGTGATCTACGAGCAGTACTTC. It yields the protein CAWSTGVIYEQYF.